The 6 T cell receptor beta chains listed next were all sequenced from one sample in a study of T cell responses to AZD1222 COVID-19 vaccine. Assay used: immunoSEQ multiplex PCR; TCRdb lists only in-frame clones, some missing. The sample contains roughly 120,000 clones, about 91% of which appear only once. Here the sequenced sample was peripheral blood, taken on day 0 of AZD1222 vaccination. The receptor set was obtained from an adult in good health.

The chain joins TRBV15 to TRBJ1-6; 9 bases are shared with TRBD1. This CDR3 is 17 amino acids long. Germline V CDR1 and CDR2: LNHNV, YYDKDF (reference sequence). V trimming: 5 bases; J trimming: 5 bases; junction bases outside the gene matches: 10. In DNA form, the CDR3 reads TGTGCCACCAGCCGGGGACAGGGCATTCTGAATAATTCACCCCTCCACTTT. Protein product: CATSRGQGILNNSPLHF. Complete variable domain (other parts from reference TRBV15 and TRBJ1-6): DAMVIQNPRYQVTQFGKPVTLSCSQTLNHNVMYWYQQKSSQAPKLLFHYYDKDFNNEADTPDNFQSRRPNTSFCFLDIRSPGLGDTAMYLCATSRGQGILNNSPLHFGNGTRLTVT.

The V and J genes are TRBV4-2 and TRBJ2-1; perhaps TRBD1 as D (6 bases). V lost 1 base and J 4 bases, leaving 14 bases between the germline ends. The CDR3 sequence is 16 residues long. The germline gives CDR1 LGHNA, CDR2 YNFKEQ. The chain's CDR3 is CASSQARGLFYNEQFF. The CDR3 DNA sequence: TGTGCCAGCAGCCAAGCCAGGGGCTTATTTTACAATGAGCAGTTCTTC.

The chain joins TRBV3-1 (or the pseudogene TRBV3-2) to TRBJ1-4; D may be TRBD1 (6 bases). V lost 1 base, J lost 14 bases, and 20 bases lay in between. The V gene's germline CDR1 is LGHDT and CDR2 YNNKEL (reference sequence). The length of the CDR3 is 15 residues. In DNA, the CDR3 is TGTGCCAGCAGCCAAGGGGGACAACGGAACGAGGGGCTGTTTTTT. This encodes CASSQGGQRNEGLFF.

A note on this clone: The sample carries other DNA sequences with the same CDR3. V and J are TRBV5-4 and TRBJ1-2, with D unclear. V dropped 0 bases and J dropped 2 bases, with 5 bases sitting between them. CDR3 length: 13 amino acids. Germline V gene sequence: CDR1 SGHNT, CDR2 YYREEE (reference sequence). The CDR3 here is CASSLDGNYGYTF. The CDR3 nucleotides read TGTGCCAGCAGCTTGGACGGCAACTATGGCTACACCTTC.

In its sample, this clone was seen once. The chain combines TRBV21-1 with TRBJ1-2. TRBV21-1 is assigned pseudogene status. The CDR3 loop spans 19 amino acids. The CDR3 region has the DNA TGTGCCAGCTTCGACCCCGTTTCGAAGACAGAAACGGGGGATGGTGGCTACACCTTC. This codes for CASFDPVSKTETGDGGYTF.

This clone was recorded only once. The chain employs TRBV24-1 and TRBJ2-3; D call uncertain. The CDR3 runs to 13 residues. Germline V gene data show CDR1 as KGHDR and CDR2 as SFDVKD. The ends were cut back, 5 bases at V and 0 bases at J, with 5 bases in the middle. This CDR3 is CATSGPSTDTQYF. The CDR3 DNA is TGTGCCACCAGTGGCCCTAGCACAGATACGCAGTATTTT.